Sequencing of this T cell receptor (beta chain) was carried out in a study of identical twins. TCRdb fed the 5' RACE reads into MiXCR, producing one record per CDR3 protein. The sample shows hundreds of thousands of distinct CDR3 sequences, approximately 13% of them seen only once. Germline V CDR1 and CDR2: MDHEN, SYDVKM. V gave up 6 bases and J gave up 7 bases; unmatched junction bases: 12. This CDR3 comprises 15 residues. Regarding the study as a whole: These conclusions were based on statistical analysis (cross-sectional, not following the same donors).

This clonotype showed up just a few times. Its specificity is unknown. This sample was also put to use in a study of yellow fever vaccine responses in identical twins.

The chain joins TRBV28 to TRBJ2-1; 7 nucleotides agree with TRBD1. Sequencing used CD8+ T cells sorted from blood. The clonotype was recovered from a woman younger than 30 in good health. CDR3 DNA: TGTGCCAGCAGCTCGCCCGGGACAGTTAAGAATGAGCAGTTCTTC. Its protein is CASSSPGTVKNEQFF.